This record covers a single T cell receptor beta chain. Sorting of CD4+ naive, central memory, regulatory and stem cell-like memory cells was performed via CD45RO/CCR7/CD25/CD127/CD95/CD27. As every portion of the isolated RNA was reverse transcribed, the sequencing read expressed TCRB transcripts. Read counts averaged around 4 million for samples of naive, central memory and regulatory T cells. Measured with immunoSEQ multiplex PCR; TCRdb has only the in-frame clones, and not every one. The table lists 350,000 or so clones, around 19% of them singletons. The sample originates from a study of beta chain features in type 1 diabetes. Study as a whole: Healthy donors, compared against patients, showed similar age, gender and cell yields.

J gave up 7 bases and V 5 bases, and 10 bases lay outside the gene matches. CDR3 size: 14 residues. Germline loops: CDR1 SEHNR, CDR2 FQNEAQ (reference sequence). The sequence was collected from a woman aged 18-30 years in good health. This chain connects TRBV7-9 to TRBJ1-1; 7 nucleotides match TRBD1. Sequencing used naive CD4+ T cells from blood. CDR3 DNA: TGTGCCAGCAGCCTGGGACAGCAAGAGGGTGAAGCTTTCTTT. This codes for CASSLGQQEGEAFF.